This T cell receptor (beta chain) was identified during a study of patients and donors after allogeneic stem cell transplantation. MiXCR, run by TCRdb on the RT-PCR reads, gives a single entry per CDR3 protein. This table has about 160,000 distinct CDR3 sequences, about 36% appearing once. The CDR3 consists of 13 residues. V was clipped by 3 bases and J by 5 bases; unmatched bases: 3. The chain uses TRBV12-3 or TRBV12-4 and TRBJ2-5; 7 bases fit TRBD2. The specimen was blood, either unsorted or a sorted T cell fraction (not recorded which). This sequence originates from a human donor who was either an allogeneic HSCT recipient or a stem cell or donor lymphocyte infusion donor (not recorded which). It is not recorded whose cells these are; they may come from a transplant donor. CDR3 region: CASSFGGTETQYF. The CDR3 DNA reads as TGTGCCAGCAGTTTCGGGGGGACGGAGACCCAGTACTTC.